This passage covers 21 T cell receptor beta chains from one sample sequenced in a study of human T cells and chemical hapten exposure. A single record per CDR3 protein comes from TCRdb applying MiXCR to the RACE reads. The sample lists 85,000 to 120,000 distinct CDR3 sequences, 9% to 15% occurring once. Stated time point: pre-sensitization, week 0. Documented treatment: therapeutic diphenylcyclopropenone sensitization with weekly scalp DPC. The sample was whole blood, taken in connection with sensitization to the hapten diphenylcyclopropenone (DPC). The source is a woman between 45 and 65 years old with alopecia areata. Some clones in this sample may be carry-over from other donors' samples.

CDR3 region: CASSLVSVADTQYF. The CDR3 nucleotides read TGTGCCAGCAGCTTAGTTTCGGTCGCAGATACGCAGTATTTT. The gene calls are TRBV7-6 and TRBJ2-3; D gene unclear. V lost 1 base to trimming and J lost 4 bases, with 9 bases between them. The CDR3 has 14 residues. From germline, CDR1 is SGHVS and CDR2 FNYEAQ.

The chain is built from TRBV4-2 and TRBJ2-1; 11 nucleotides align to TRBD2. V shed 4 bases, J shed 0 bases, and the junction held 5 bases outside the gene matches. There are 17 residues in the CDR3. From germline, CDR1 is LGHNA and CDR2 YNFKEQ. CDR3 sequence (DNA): TGTGCCAGCAGCCCGCGACTAGCGGGGAGCTCCTACAATGAGCAGTTCTTC. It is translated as CASSPRLAGSSYNEQFF.

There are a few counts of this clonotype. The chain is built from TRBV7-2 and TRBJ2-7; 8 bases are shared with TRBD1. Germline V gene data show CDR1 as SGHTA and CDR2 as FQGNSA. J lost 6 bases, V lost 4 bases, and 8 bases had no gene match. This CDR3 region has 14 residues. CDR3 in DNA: TGTGCCAGCAGCTCGCGGACAGGGCGTCCCGAGCAGTACTTC. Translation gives CASSSRTGRPEQYF.

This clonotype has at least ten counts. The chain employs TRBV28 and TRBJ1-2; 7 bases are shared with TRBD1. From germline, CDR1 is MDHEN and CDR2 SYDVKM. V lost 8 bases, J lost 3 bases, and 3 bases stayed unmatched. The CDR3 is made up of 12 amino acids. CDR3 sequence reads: CASGQGDYGYTF. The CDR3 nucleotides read TGTGCCAGCGGTCAGGGGGACTATGGCTACACCTTC.

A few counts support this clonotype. The DNA of the CDR3 is TGTGCCAGCAGTTTATTTGGGTCAGGGGGCTATGGCTACACCTTC. Translation gives CASSLFGSGGYGYTF. V and J are TRBV28 and TRBJ1-2; 7 positions match TRBD1. CDR3 length equals 15 residues. Unmatched junction bases numbered 6, after V lost 1 base and J lost 4 bases. CDR1 MDHEN and CDR2 SYDVKM come from the germline V gene.

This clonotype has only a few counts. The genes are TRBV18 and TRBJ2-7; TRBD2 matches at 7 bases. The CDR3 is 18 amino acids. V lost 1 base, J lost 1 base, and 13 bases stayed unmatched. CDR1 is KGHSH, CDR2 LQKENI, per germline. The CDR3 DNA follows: TGTGCCAGCTCACCACTTGGAATAGCGGGCGGTAAATCCTACGAGCAGTACTTC. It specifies CASSPLGIAGGKSYEQYF.

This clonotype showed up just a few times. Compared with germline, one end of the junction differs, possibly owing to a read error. The CDR3 here is CATSLGGLAHGELFF. The CDR3 DNA is TGTGCCACCAGCTTAGGGGGACTAGCACACGGGGAGCTGTTTTTT. The chain carries TRBV7-6 and TRBJ2-2; 9 nucleotides line up with TRBD2. From germline, CDR1 is SGHVS and CDR2 FNYEAQ. The CDR3 covers 15 residues.

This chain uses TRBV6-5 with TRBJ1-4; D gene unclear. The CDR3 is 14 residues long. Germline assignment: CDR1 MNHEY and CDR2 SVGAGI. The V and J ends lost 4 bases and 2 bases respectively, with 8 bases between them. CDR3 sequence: CASSSDGTNEKLFF. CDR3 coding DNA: TGTGCCAGCAGTTCCGACGGGACTAATGAAAAACTGTTTTTT.

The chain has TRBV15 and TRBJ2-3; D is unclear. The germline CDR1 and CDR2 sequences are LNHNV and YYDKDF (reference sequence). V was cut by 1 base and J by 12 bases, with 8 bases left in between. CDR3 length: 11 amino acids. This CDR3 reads CATSRVGVQYF. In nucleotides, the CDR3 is TGTGCCACCAGCAGAGTTGGAGTTCAGTATTTT.

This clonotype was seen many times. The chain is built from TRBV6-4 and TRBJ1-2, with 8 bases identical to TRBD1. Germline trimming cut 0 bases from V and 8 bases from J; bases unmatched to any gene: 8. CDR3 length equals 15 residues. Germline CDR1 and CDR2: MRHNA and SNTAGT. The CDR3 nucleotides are TGTGCCAGCAGTGACTCGATCAGGACAGGGCACGGCTACACCTTC. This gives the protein CASSDSIRTGHGYTF.

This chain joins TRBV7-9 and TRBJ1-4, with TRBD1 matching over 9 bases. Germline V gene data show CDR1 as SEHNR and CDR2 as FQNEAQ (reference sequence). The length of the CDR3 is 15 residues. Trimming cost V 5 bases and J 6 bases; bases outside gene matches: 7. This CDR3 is CASSQRTGVDEKLFF. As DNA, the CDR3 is TGTGCCAGCAGCCAAAGGACAGGGGTGGATGAAAAACTGTTTTTT. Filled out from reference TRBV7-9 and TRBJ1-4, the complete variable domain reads DTGVSQNPRHKITKRGQNVTFRCDPISEHNRLYWYRQTLGQGPEFLTYFQNEAQLEKSRLLSDRFSAERPKGSFSTLEIQRTEQGDSAMYLCASSQRTGVDEKLFFGSGTQLSVL.

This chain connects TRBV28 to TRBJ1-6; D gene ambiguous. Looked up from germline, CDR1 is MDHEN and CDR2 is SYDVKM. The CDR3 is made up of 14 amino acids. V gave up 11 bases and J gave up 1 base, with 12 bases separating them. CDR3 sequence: CASTGRSYNSPLHF. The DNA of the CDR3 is TGTGCCTCGACCGGTAGATCCTATAATTCACCCCTCCACTTT.

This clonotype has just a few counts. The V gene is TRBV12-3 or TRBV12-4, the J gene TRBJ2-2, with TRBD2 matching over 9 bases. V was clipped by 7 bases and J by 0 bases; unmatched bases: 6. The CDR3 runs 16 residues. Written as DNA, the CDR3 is TGTGCCAGCAAGATGACTAGCGGTACGAACACCGGGGAGCTGTTTTTT. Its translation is CASKMTSGTNTGELFF.

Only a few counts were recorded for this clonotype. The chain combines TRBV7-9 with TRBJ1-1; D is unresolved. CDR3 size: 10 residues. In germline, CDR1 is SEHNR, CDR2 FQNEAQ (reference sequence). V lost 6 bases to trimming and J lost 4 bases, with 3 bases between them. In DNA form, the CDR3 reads TGTGCCAGCAGACTCACTGAAGCTTTCTTT. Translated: CASRLTEAFF.

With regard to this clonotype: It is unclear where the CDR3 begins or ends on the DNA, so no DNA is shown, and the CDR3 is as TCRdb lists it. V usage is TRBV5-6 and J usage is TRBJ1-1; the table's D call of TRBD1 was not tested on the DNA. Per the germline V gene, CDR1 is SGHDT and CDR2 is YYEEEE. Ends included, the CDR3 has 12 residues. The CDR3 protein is CASSLRAREAFF.

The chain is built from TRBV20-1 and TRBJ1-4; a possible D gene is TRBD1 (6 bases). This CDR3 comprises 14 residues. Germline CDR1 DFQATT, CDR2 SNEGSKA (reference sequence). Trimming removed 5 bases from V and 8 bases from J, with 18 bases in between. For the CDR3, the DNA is TGCAGTGCTCGTCGACAGGACCCTCTAGAAAAACTGTTTTTT. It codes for CSARRQDPLEKLFF.

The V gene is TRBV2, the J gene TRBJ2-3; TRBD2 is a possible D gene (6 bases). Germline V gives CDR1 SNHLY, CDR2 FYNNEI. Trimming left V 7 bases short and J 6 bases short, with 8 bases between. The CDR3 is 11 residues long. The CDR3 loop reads CASKSGDTQYF. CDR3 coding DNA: TGTGCCAGCAAGAGCGGGGATACGCAGTATTTT.

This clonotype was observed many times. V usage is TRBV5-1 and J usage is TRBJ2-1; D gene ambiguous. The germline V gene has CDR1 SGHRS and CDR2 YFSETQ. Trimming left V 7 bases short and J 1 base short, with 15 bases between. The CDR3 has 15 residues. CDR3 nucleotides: TGCGCCAGCGCCGCCGGGCGAGCTTCCTACAATGAGCAGTTCTTC. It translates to CASAAGRASYNEQFF. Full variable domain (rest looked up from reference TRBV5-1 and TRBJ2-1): KAGVTQTPRYLIKTRGQQVTLSCSPISGHRSVSWYQQTPGQGLQFLFEYFSETQRNKGNFPGRFSGRQFSNSRSEMNVSTLELGDSALYLCASAAGRASYNEQFFGPGTRLTVL.

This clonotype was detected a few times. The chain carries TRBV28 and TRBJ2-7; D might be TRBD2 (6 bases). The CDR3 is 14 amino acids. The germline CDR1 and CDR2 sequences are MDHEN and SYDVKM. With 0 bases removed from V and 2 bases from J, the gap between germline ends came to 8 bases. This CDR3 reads CASSLWEGTYEQYF. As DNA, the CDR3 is TGTGCCAGCAGTTTATGGGAGGGAACCTACGAGCAGTACTTC.

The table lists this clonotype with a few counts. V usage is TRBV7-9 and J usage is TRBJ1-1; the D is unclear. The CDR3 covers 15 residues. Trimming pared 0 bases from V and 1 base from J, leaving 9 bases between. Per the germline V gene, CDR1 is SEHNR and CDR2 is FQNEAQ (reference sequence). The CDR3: CASSLASLENTEAFF. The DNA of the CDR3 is TGTGCCAGCAGCTTAGCCTCGTTAGAGAACACTGAAGCTTTCTTT.

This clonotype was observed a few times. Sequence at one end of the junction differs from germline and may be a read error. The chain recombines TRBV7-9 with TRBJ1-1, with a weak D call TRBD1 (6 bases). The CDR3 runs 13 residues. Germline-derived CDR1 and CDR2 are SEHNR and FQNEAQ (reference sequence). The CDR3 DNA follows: TGTGCCAGCAGCTTAACAGGGAACCCTGAAGCTTTCTTT. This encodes CASSLTGNPEAFF.